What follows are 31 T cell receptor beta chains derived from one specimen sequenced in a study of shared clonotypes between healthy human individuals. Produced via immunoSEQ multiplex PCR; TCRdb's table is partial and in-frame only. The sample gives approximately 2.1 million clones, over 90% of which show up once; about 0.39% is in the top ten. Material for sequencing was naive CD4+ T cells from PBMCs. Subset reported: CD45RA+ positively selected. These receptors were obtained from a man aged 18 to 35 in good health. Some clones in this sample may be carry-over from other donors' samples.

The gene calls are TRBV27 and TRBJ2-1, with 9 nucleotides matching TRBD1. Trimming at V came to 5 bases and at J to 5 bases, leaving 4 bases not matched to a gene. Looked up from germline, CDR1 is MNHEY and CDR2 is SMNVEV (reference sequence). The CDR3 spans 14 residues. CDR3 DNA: TGTGCCAGCAGTCCGGGACAGGGAAACAATGAGCAGTTCTTC. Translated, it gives CASSPGQGNNEQFF.

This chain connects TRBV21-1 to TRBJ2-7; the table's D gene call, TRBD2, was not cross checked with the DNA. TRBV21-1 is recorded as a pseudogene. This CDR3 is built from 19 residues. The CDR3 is CNPLWGVGHSSGGRDEQYF. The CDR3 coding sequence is TGCAACCCCCTCTGGGGGGTGGGGCATTCGAGCGGAGGGCGAGACGAGCAGTACTTC.

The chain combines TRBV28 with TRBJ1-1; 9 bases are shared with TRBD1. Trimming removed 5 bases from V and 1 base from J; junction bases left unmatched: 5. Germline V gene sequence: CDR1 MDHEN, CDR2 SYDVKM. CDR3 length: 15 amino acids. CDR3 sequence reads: CASSVQGQGNTEAFF. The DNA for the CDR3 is TGTGCCAGCAGTGTGCAGGGACAGGGGAACACTGAAGCTTTCTTT. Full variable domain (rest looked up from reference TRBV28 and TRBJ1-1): DVKVTQSSRYLVKRTGEKVFLECVQDMDHENMFWYRQDPGLGLRLIYFSYDVKMKEKGDIPEGYSVSREKKERFSLILESASTNQTSMYLCASSVQGQGNTEAFFGQGTRLTVV.

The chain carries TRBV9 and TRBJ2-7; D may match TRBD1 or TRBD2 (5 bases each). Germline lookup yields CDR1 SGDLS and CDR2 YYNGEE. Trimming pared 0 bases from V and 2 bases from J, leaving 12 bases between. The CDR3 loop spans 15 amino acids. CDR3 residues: CASSVGGAAPYEQYF. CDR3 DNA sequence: TGTGCCAGCAGCGTAGGAGGGGCAGCCCCCTACGAGCAGTACTTC. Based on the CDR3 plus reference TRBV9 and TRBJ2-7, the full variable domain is DSGVTQTPKHLITATGQRVTLRCSPRSGDLSVYWYQQSLDQGLQFLIQYYNGEERAKGNILERFSAQQFPDLHSELNLSSLELGDSALYFCASSVGGAAPYEQYFGPGTRLTVT.

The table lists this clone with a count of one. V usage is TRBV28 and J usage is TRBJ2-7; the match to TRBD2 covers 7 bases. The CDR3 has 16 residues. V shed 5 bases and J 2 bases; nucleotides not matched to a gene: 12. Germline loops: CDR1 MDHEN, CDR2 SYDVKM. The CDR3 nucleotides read TGTGCCAGCAGTCCGCTTCCGGGGGGTCTGGCCTACGAGCAGTACTTC. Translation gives CASSPLPGGLAYEQYF.

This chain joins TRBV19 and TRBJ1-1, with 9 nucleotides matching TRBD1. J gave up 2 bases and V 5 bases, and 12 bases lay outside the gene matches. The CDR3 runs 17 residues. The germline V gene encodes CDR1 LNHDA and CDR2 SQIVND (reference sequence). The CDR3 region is CASSGRTGGARNTEAFF. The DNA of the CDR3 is TGTGCCAGTAGTGGCCGTACAGGGGGCGCGAGAAACACTGAAGCTTTCTTT.

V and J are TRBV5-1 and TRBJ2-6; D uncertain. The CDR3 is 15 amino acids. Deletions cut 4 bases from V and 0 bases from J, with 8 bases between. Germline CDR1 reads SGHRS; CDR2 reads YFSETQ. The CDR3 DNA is TGCGCCAGCAGCCTCATAGTCTCTGGGGCCAACGTCCTGACTTTC. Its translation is CASSLIVSGANVLTF.

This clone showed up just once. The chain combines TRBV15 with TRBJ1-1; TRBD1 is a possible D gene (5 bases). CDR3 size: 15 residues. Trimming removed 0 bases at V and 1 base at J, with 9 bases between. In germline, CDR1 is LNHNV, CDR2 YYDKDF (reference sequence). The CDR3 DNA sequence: TGTGCCACCAGCAGAGATCGGCAGGGGAACACTGAAGCTTTCTTT. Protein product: CATSRDRQGNTEAFF.

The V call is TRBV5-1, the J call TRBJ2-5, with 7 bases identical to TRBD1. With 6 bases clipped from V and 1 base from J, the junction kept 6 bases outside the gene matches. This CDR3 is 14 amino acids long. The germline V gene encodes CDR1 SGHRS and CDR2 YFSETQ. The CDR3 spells CASNRDSIQETQYF. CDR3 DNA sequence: TGCGCCAGCAACCGGGACAGTATCCAAGAGACCCAGTACTTC.

CDR3 in amino acids: CAAKETGLEAFF. In nucleotides, the CDR3 is TGTGCCGCCAAAGAGACAGGGCTTGAAGCTTTCTTT. The V and J genes are TRBV6-6 and TRBJ1-1; 7 bases are shared with TRBD1. The CDR3 loop spans 12 amino acids. Unmatched junction bases numbered 10, after V lost 11 bases and J lost 7 bases. Germline CDR1 and CDR2: MNHNY and SVGAGI (reference sequence).

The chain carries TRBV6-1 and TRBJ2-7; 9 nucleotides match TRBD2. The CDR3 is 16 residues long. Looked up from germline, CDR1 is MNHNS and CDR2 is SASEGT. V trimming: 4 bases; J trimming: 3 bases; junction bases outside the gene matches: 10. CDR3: CASSGPMGGRDYEQYF. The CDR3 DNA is TGTGCCAGCAGTGGTCCCATGGGCGGGAGGGACTACGAGCAGTACTTC.

The CDR3 DNA follows: TGTGCCAGCAGCGTACCTACTAGAGGTTCTCGCAATGAGCAGTTCTTC. This codes for CASSVPTRGSRNEQFF. The gene calls are TRBV9 and TRBJ2-1, with D maybe TRBD2 (5 bases). The CDR3 covers 16 residues. V was trimmed by 1 base and J by 6 bases, leaving 17 bases between them. The V gene's germline CDR1 is SGDLS and CDR2 YYNGEE.

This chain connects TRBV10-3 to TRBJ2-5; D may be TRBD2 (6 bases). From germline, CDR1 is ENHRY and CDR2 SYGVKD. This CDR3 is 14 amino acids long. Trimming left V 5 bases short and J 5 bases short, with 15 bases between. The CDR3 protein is CAISNPGAGETQYF. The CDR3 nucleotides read TGTGCCATCAGTAACCCGGGAGCTGGGGAGACCCAGTACTTC.

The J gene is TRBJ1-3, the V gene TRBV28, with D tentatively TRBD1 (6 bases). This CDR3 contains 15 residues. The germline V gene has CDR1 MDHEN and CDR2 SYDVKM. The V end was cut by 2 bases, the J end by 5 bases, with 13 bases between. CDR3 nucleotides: TGTGCCAGCAGTTTAACCCAGGGGAGCAGAAACACCATATATTTT. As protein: CASSLTQGSRNTIYF.

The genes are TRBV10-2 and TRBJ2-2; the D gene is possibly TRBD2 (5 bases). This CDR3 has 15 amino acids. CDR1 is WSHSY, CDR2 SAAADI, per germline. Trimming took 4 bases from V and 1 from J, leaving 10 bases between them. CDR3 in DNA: TGCGCCAGCAGTGTATTTGGGAGGAACACCGGGGAGCTGTTTTTT. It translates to CASSVFGRNTGELFF.

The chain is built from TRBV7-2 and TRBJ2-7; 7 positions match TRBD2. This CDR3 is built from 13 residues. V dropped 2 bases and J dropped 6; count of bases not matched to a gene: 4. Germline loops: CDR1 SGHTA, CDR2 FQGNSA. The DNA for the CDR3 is TGTGCCAGCAGCTTATCGGGGGGTGGCGAGCAGTACTTC. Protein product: CASSLSGGGEQYF.

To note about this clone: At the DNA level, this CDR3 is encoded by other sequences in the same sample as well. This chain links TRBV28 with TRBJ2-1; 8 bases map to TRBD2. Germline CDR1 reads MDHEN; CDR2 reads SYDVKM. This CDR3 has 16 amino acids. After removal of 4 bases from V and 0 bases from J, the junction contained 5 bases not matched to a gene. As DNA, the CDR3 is TGTGCCAGCAGTTCTTTAGCGGGGAGCTCCTACAATGAGCAGTTCTTC. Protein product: CASSSLAGSSYNEQFF. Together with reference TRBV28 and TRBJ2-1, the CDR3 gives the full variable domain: DVKVTQSSRYLVKRTGEKVFLECVQDMDHENMFWYRQDPGLGLRLIYFSYDVKMKEKGDIPEGYSVSREKKERFSLILESASTNQTSMYLCASSSLAGSSYNEQFFGPGTRLTVL.

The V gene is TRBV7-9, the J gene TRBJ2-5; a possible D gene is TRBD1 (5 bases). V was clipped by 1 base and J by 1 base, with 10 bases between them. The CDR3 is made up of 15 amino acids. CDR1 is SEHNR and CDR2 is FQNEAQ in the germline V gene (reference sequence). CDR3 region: CASSLGGRIQETQYF. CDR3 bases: TGTGCCAGCAGCTTAGGGGGCCGCATCCAAGAGACCCAGTACTTC.

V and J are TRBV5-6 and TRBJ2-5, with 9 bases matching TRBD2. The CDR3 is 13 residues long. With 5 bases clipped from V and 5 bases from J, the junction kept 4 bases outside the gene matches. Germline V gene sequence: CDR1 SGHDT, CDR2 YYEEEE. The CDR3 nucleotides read TGTGCCAGCAGGCGTGGACTAGCGGAGACCCAGTACTTC. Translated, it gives CASRRGLAETQYF. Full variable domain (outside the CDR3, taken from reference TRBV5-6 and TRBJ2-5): DAGVTQSPTHLIKTRGQQVTLRCSPKSGHDTVSWYQQALGQGPQFIFQYYEEEERQRGNFPDRFSGHQFPNYSSELNVNALLLGDSALYLCASRRGLAETQYFGPGTRLLVL.

The CDR3 protein is CSVEDSPSGLKQFF. For the CDR3, the DNA is TGCAGCGTTGAAGACTCGCCGTCTGGGCTGAAGCAGTTCTTC. The chain carries TRBV29-1 and TRBJ2-1; D is uncertain. CDR1 SQVTM and CDR2 ANQGSEA come from the germline V gene. Trimming pared 0 bases from V and 11 bases from J, leaving 17 bases between. The CDR3 covers 14 residues.

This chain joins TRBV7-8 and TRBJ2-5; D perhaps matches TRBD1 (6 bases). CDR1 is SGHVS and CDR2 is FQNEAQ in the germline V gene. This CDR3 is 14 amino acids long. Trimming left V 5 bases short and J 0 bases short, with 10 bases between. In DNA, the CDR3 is TGTGCCAGCAGCACACGACAGGACCAAGAGACCCAGTACTTC. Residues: CASSTRQDQETQYF. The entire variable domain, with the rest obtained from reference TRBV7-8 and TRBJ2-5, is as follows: GAGVSQSPRYKVAKRGQDVALRCDPISGHVSLFWYQQALGQGPEFLTYFQNEAQLDKSGLPSDRFFAERPEGSVSTLKIQRTQQEDSAVYLCASSTRQDQETQYFGPGTRLLVL.

Here the CDR3 DNA reads TGTGCCAGTAGTAGGGCTTACAAGGACACCGGGGAGCTGTTTTTT. This translates into CASSRAYKDTGELFF. This chain uses TRBV19 with TRBJ2-2; D is unclear. V shed 4 bases and J shed 3 bases, with 12 bases lying between them. This CDR3 contains 15 residues. The germline V gene encodes CDR1 LNHDA and CDR2 SQIVND (reference sequence). Using reference TRBV19 and TRBJ2-2 for the parts outside the CDR3, the full variable domain is DGGITQSPKYLFRKEGQNVTLSCEQNLNHDAMYWYRQDPGQGLRLIYYSQIVNDFQKGDIAEGYSVSREKKESFPLTVTSAQKNPTAFYLCASSRAYKDTGELFFGEGSRLTVL.

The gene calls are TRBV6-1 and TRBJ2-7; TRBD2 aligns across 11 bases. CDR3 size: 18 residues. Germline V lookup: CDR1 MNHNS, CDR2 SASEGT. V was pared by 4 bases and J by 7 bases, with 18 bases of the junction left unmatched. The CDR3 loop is CASSGPQLAGGPWEEQYF. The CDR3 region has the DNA TGTGCCAGCAGTGGACCACAATTAGCGGGAGGGCCTTGGGAGGAGCAGTACTTC.

The CDR3 sequence is CASSPPQYPETQYF. The CDR3 DNA reads as TGTGCCAGCTCACCACCGCAATATCCAGAGACCCAGTACTTC. This chain connects TRBV18 to TRBJ2-5; D is ambiguous. The V end was cut by 0 bases, the J end by 4 bases, with 9 bases between. This CDR3 is 14 amino acids long. Germline V gene sequence: CDR1 KGHSH, CDR2 LQKENI.

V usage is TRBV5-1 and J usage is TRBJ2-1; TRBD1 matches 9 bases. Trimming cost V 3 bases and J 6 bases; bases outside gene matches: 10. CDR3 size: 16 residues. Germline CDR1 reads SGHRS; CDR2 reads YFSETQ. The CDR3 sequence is CASSYGTGPAGNEQFF. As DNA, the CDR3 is TGCGCCAGCAGCTACGGGACAGGGCCCGCGGGCAATGAGCAGTTCTTC.

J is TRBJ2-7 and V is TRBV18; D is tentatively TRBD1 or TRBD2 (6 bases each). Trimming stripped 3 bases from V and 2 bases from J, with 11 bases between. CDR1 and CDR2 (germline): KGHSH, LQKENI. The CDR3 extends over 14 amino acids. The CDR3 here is CASSPWGATYEQYF. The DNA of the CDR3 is TGTGCCAGCTCACCTTGGGGGGCGACCTACGAGCAGTACTTC.

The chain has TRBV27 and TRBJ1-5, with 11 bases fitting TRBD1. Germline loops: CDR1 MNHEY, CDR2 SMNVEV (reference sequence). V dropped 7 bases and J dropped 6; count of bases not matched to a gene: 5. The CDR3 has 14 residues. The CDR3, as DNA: TGTGCCAGCACCCCGGGACAGGGGGGTCAGCCCCAGCATTTT. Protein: CASTPGQGGQPQHF.

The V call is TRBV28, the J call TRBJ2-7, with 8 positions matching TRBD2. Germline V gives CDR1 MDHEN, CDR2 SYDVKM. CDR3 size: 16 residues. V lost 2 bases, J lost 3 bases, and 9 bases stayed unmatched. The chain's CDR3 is CASSLKGPLADYEQYF. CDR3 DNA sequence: TGTGCCAGCAGTTTAAAGGGCCCACTAGCGGACTACGAGCAGTACTTC.

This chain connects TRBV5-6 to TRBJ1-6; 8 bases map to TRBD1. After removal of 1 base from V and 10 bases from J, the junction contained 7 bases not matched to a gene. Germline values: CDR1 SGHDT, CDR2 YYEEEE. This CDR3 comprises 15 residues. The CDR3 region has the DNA TGTGCCAGCAGCTTGTTGGGACAGGTCGAATCACCCCTCCACTTT. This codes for CASSLLGQVESPLHF.

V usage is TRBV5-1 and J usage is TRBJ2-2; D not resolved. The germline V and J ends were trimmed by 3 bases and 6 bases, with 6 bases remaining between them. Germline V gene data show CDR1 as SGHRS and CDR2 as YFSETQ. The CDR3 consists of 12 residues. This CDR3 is CASSYGAGELFF. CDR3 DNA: TGCGCCAGCAGCTACGGTGCCGGGGAGCTGTTTTTT.

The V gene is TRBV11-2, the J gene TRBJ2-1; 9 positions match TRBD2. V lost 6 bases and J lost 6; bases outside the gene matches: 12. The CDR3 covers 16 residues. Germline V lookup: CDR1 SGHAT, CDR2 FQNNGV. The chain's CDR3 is CASRYSQAGGFNEQFF. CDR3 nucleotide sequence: TGTGCCAGCAGGTACAGTCAGGCGGGAGGGTTCAATGAGCAGTTCTTC.